Sequencing of this T cell receptor (beta chain) was carried out in a study of shared clonotypes between healthy human individuals. Study findings and constraints: An expected dependence of interdonor clonotype sharing on sequencing depth was noted.

To note about this clone: Its cognate antigen is unknown.

Repertoires were generated with immunoSEQ multiplex PCR, while TCRdb's copy carries only in-frame clones and drops some. The data hold approximately 2,000,000 clones, with 92% observed a single time. The sequence derives from a man younger than 35 in good health. Some clones in this sample may be carry-over from other donors' samples. The sample comprised naive CD4+ T cells from PBMCs. Subset in this sample: CD45RA+ positively selected.

CDR3 DNA sequence: TGCAGCGTACGACAGGGGTTTGGAACAGATACGCAGTATTTT. It specifies CSVRQGFGTDTQYF. The chain carries TRBV29-1 and TRBJ2-3, with 8 bases fitting TRBD1. The V segment lost 6 bases and the J segment 3 bases; nucleotides outside the gene matches: 8. This CDR3 spans 14 amino acids. Germline lookup yields CDR1 SQVTM and CDR2 ANQGSEA.